This T cell receptor (beta chain) was recovered during a study of blood T cell repertoires in COVID-19. Looking at the study overall: From T cells, B-cell-depleted T cells, or PBMCs came the material, which was cDNA or gDNA.

Germline CDR1 and CDR2: MNHEY and SVGAGI. The CDR3 covers 15 residues. Unmatched junction bases numbered 10, after V lost 6 bases and J lost 2 bases. Clones were read by immunoSEQ multiplex PCR, and TCRdb kept only the in-frame ones, dropping some. This sample carries just under 150,000 clones, roughly 86% of them seen once, and the ten largest clones take 0.8% to 0.95%. This TCR came from a woman between 45 and 60 years old with acute or convalescent COVID-19. The material sequenced was peripheral blood. The chain combines TRBV6-5 with TRBJ2-7, with 7 bases identical to TRBD1. The CDR3 coding sequence is TGTGCCAGCAGCACCTCCTGGACAGGAACCTACGAGCAGTACTTC. As protein: CASSTSWTGTYEQYF.